One and the same sample provided the 21 T cell receptor beta chains below, sequenced in a study of blood T cell repertoires in COVID-19. Generated by immunoSEQ multiplex PCR, the TCRdb table keeps only in-frame clones and is missing some. Counted here are around 400,000 clones, around 83% occurring once; the ten biggest clones make up approximately 5%. Sequencing was done on a sample of PBMCs or T cells enriched from blood (not recorded which). The receptors shown here come from a woman aged 50 to 60 who had recovered from COVID-19.

The V call is TRBV7-2, the J call TRBJ2-7; 9 positions agree with TRBD1. The germline gives CDR1 SGHTA, CDR2 FQGNSA. The CDR3 has 15 amino acids. Losses at the gene ends were 5 bases for V and 4 bases for J; bases not matched to a gene: 9. The CDR3 protein is CASSPRTGASYEQYF. The CDR3 DNA follows: TGTGCCAGCAGCCCGCGGACAGGGGCTTCGTACGAGCAGTACTTC.

The chain carries TRBV5-1 and TRBJ1-1, with 9 bases lining up with TRBD1. This CDR3 region has 14 residues. Germline CDR1 SGHRS, CDR2 YFSETQ. The V segment lost 4 bases and the J segment 4 bases; nucleotides outside the gene matches: 5. Here the CDR3 DNA reads TGCGCCAGCAGCATGGGACAGGGTAGCACTGAAGCTTTCTTT. Translated, it gives CASSMGQGSTEAFF.

The V gene is TRBV5-1, the J gene TRBJ2-7; 10 bases align to TRBD1. Germline assignment: CDR1 SGHRS and CDR2 YFSETQ. This CDR3 has 14 amino acids. V shed 0 bases and J 5 bases; nucleotides not matched to a gene: 2. The CDR3 bases are TGCGCCAGCAGCTTGGCCGGGACAGGGGACGAGCAGTACTTC. Amino acid sequence: CASSLAGTGDEQYF.

This rearrangement joins TRBV5-4 to TRBJ1-1, with a possible D match to TRBD1 (5 bases). Germline V gene data show CDR1 as SGHNT and CDR2 as YYREEE (reference sequence). The CDR3 is 14 amino acids. V was shortened by 4 bases and J by 4 bases, with 14 bases between the two germline ends. CDR3 loop: CASSRPGGSTEAFF. The CDR3 region has the DNA TGTGCCAGCAGCCGGCCGGGGGGAAGCACTGAAGCTTTCTTT.

The chain links TRBV5-1 to TRBJ2-7, with TRBD1 matching 10 bases. V shed 4 bases and J 2 bases; nucleotides not matched to a gene: 6. The length of the CDR3 is 15 residues. Per germline, CDR1 SGHRS and CDR2 YFSETQ. DNA for the CDR3: TGCGCCAGCAGCAGGGGACAGGGGTTACCCTACGAGCAGTACTTC. This translates into CASSRGQGLPYEQYF.

The rearrangement uses TRBV6-2 or TRBV6-3 and TRBJ1-6; D remains unclear. This CDR3 spans 14 amino acids. Germline V lookup: CDR1 MNHEY, CDR2 SVGEGT. V shed 2 bases and J shed 7 bases, with 9 bases lying between them. CDR3 in amino acids: CASSYPMENSPLHF. The CDR3, as DNA: TGTGCCAGCAGTTACCCAATGGAGAATTCACCCCTCCACTTT.

The chain joins TRBV18 to TRBJ1-3; D is undetermined. The ends were cut back, 2 bases at V and 0 bases at J, with 11 bases in the middle. Germline-derived CDR1 and CDR2 are KGHSH and LQKENI. The CDR3 length is 16 residues. CDR3 DNA sequence: TGTGCCAGCTCACCAGACATCGTGAGCTCTGGAAACACCATATATTTT. This encodes CASSPDIVSSGNTIYF.

The CDR3 is CASSPVEGANGYTF. CDR3 DNA sequence: TGTGCCAGCTCACCGGTGGAGGGAGCGAATGGCTACACCTTC. V and J are TRBV18 and TRBJ1-2; D remains ambiguous. The CDR3 loop spans 14 amino acids. Germline V gene data show CDR1 as KGHSH and CDR2 as LQKENI. Trimming left V 3 bases short and J 6 bases short, with 14 bases between.

This clone was picked up a small number of times. This sequence joins TRBV18 and TRBJ1-2; 8 nucleotides align to TRBD1. Germline V gene sequence: CDR1 KGHSH, CDR2 LQKENI. The CDR3 runs to 16 residues. V lost 3 bases to trimming and J lost 3 bases; unmatched junction nucleotides: 9. Here the CDR3 reads CASSPGYGQGYYGYTF. In nucleotides, the CDR3 is TGTGCCAGCTCACCCGGGTATGGACAGGGTTACTATGGCTACACCTTC.

This chain uses TRBV5-5 with TRBJ1-1; TRBD1 is a possible D gene (6 bases). The V end lost 0 bases, the J end lost 9 bases, and 15 bases lay between the germline ends. The germline gives CDR1 SGHKS, CDR2 YYEKEE (reference sequence). The CDR3 consists of 14 residues. The CDR3 nucleotides read TGTGCCAGCAGCTTGGCGGAGGGGGAGGGCCAAGCTTTCTTT. Amino acids: CASSLAEGEGQAFF. Combining the CDR3 with reference TRBV5-5 and TRBJ1-1 gives the whole variable domain DAGVTQSPTHLIKTRGQQVTLRCSPISGHKSVSWYQQVLGQGPQFIFQYYEKEERGRGNFPDRFSARQFPNYSSELNVNALLLGDSALYLCASSLAEGEGQAFFGQGTRLTVV.

The chain uses TRBV19 and TRBJ2-3; D gene unclear. Germline CDR1 LNHDA, CDR2 SQIVND (reference sequence). This CDR3 region has 12 residues. Trimming cost V 8 bases and J 4 bases, with 10 bases left between them. The CDR3 spells CASASRSDTQYF. As DNA, the CDR3 is TGTGCCAGTGCATCGCGGTCAGATACGCAGTATTTT.

This clone was picked up a small number of times. The V call is TRBV7-3, the J call TRBJ2-7; D gene ambiguous. Trimming removed 5 bases from V and 0 bases from J, with 11 bases in between. From germline, CDR1 is SGHTA and CDR2 FQGTGA. The CDR3 has 14 residues. The CDR3 region is CASSASGDSYEQYF. For the CDR3, the DNA is TGTGCCAGCAGCGCCTCAGGTGACTCCTACGAGCAGTACTTC.

J is TRBJ2-1 and V is TRBV18, with 10 bases aligning to TRBD2. Per germline, CDR1 KGHSH and CDR2 LQKENI. Trimming cost V 5 bases and J 4 bases; bases outside gene matches: 5. The CDR3 runs 15 residues. The CDR3 here is CASSLGSGRYNEQFF. In nucleotides, the CDR3 is TGTGCCAGCTCATTAGGTAGCGGGAGGTACAATGAGCAGTTCTTC.

This clone was picked up a small number of times. This sequence joins TRBV5-6 and TRBJ1-4; 7 bases line up with TRBD1. This CDR3 has 13 amino acids. J gave up 8 bases and V 4 bases, and 5 bases lay outside the gene matches. Germline assignment: CDR1 SGHDT and CDR2 YYEEEE. The CDR3 spells CASSIGTAEKLFF. In nucleotides, the CDR3 is TGTGCCAGCAGCATAGGGACAGCCGAAAAACTGTTTTTT.

The rearrangement joins TRBV6-5 to TRBJ2-7; D is unresolved. Germline V gene sequence: CDR1 MNHEY, CDR2 SVGAGI. The CDR3 covers 13 residues. V gave up 4 bases and J gave up 1 base, with 8 bases separating them. In DNA form, the CDR3 reads TGTGCCAGCAGTTTGTCCAGGTCCTACGAGCAGTACTTC. Amino acids: CASSLSRSYEQYF.

The chain recombines TRBV3-1 (or the pseudogene TRBV3-2) with TRBJ1-2, with 11 bases matching TRBD1. V shed 4 bases and J 2 bases; nucleotides not matched to a gene: 3. Germline values: CDR1 LGHDT, CDR2 YNNKEL (reference sequence). This CDR3 comprises 15 residues. The CDR3 bases are TGTGCCAGCAGCCTAGGGACAGGGGGAAACTATGGCTACACCTTC. Translating gives CASSLGTGGNYGYTF.

The chain carries TRBV5-6 and TRBJ1-1; a possible D gene is TRBD1 (6 bases). The CDR3 is made up of 14 amino acids. Germline CDR1 reads SGHDT; CDR2 reads YYEEEE. Trimming removed 2 bases from V and 7 bases from J, with 15 bases in between. The CDR3 coding sequence is TGTGCCAGCAGCTTACAGGGACCCCAAAATGAAGCTTTCTTT. Its translation is CASSLQGPQNEAFF.

J is TRBJ2-7 and V is TRBV4-1; weak D call: TRBD2 (5 bases). Trimming removed 1 base at V and 2 bases at J, with 15 bases between. CDR1 is MGHRA, CDR2 YSYEKL, per germline. CDR3 length: 16 residues. The CDR3 DNA sequence: TGCGCCAGCAGCCAAGGGGCCGGAACGGGGACCTACGAGCAGTACTTC. Translated: CASSQGAGTGTYEQYF.

The rearrangement joins TRBV6-2 or TRBV6-3 to TRBJ2-1; 9 nucleotides align to TRBD2. CDR3 length equals 20 residues. The trim removed 0 bases at V and 4 bases at J, leaving 16 bases unmatched. The germline gives CDR1 MNHEY, CDR2 SVGEGT. CDR3 sequence (DNA): TGTGCCAGCAGTTACTCGAGGTTAGCGGGAGTCCTATCCTCTTACAATGAGCAGTTCTTC. Amino acid sequence: CASSYSRLAGVLSSYNEQFF.

V gene TRBV3-1 (or the pseudogene TRBV3-2) combines with J gene TRBJ2-1, with D maybe TRBD2 (5 bases). CDR1 LGHDT and CDR2 YNNKEL come from the germline V gene (reference sequence). The CDR3 totals 12 residues. V lost 6 bases, J lost 4 bases, and 7 bases lay in between. This chain's CDR3 is CASSRDYNEQFF. The DNA of the CDR3 is TGTGCCAGCAGTCGGGATTACAATGAGCAGTTCTTC.

The chain carries TRBV19 and TRBJ1-2, with TRBD1 matching over 10 bases. After removal of 4 bases from V and 4 bases from J, the junction contained 12 bases not matched to a gene. There are 17 residues in the CDR3. CDR1 is LNHDA and CDR2 is SQIVND in the germline V gene (reference sequence). The CDR3 spells CASSTGQGVTLGYGYTF. In DNA, the CDR3 is TGTGCCAGTAGTACCGGACAGGGGGTGACTTTGGGCTATGGCTACACCTTC.